This is a list of T cell receptor beta chains from one sample in a study of T-cell reconstitution after alpha-beta-depleted transplantation in children. TCRdb independently ran MiXCR on the PCR reads; one entry per CDR3 protein. The sample holds fewer than 750,000 distinct CDR3 sequences; roughly 27% are singletons and the top ten take 35% to 40%. Sequenced material: PBMCs, taken before TCRalphabeta/CD19-depleted stem cell transplant. The origin of the receptors is a boy younger than two with Wiskott-Aldrich syndrome, due to receive a stem cell transplant. CDR3s leave out the opening cysteine and the closing phenylalanine or tryptophan.

CDR3: ASRTTLVKDEQF; J: TRBJ2-1; V: TRBV5-1
CDR3: ASSGTSGTLNVYEQY; J: TRBJ2-7; V: TRBV12-3/TRBV12-4
CDR3: ASSSGWDSYEQY; J: TRBJ2-7; V: TRBV27
CDR3: ATRGSNEQF; J: TRBJ2-1; V: TRBV12-3/TRBV12-4
CDR3: SASSGVGNTIY; J: TRBJ1-3; V: TRBV20-1
CDR3: ASSQSPDRPNTEAF; J: TRBJ1-1; V: TRBV4-2
CDR3: ASSLTWDPKNIQY; J: TRBJ2-4; V: TRBV12-3/TRBV12-4
CDR3: ASSMDTRSYNEQF; J: TRBJ2-1; V: TRBV5-1
CDR3: ASSQAQGVQQPQH; J: TRBJ1-5; V: TRBV4-2
CDR3: ASGDSADSEKLF; J: TRBJ1-4; V: TRBV5-1
CDR3: SAGDQGNQPQH; J: TRBJ1-5; V: TRBV20-1
CDR3: SARETGRGNTIY; J: TRBJ1-3; V: TRBV20-1
CDR3: AWSPAQVRINEKLF; J: TRBJ1-4; V: TRBV30
CDR3: SARDRAGFEGYT; J: TRBJ1-2; V: TRBV20-1
CDR3: ASSLGGSPDTQY; J: TRBJ2-3; V: TRBV5-1
CDR3: ASSSGTDQNYGYT; J: TRBJ1-2; V: TRBV6-5
CDR3: ASSRGRPGLATDTQY; J: TRBJ2-3; V: TRBV7-2
CDR3: ASSLWGTEGTDTQY; J: TRBJ2-3; V: TRBV5-1
CDR3: ASSYPRGQGYEQY; J: TRBJ2-7; V: TRBV6-2/TRBV6-3
CDR3: ASSYTGATDTQY; J: TRBJ2-3; V: TRBV6-5
CDR3: ASSLPTALSTGANVLT; J: TRBJ2-6; V: TRBV5-1
CDR3: ASSQDSLRGYVEKLF; J: TRBJ1-4; V: TRBV4-1
CDR3: ATSRGGGWETQY; J: TRBJ2-5; V: TRBV15
CDR3: ASSQLAGGAFRVQF; J: TRBJ2-1; V: TRBV12-3/TRBV12-4
CDR3: ASSSGDSYNEQF; J: TRBJ2-1; V: TRBV5-1
CDR3: ASSLVSSGAHTYNEQF; J: TRBJ2-1; V: TRBV11-2
CDR3: ASGQGEETQY; J: TRBJ2-5; V: TRBV2
CDR3: ASTWASGNEQF; J: TRBJ2-1; V: TRBV28
CDR3: ASSLNQGYNEQF; J: TRBJ2-1; V: TRBV12-3/TRBV12-4
CDR3: SARVAKSINEQF; J: TRBJ2-1; V: TRBV20-1
CDR3: ASSLAKYQETQY; J: TRBJ2-5; V: TRBV5-1
CDR3: AIRARQTTDTQY; J: TRBJ2-3; V: TRBV10-3
CDR3: ATSRKSRDRVRGNTIY; J: TRBJ1-3; V: TRBV15
CDR3: SASSVAGVEETQY; J: TRBJ2-5; V: TRBV20-1
CDR3: SARTQGGSPLH; J: TRBJ1-6; V: TRBV20-1
CDR3: ASRLQGDRTDTQY; J: TRBJ2-3; V: TRBV12-3/TRBV12-4
CDR3: SARQGTGNTIY; J: TRBJ1-3; V: TRBV20-1
CDR3: SATPRDKPYNEQF; J: TRBJ2-1; V: TRBV20-1
CDR3: AISELEGYNNEQF; J: TRBJ2-1; V: TRBV10-3
CDR3: ASSPGQQETQY; J: TRBJ2-5; V: TRBV10-1
CDR3: ASSPDRGLNEQY; J: TRBJ2-7; V: TRBV18
CDR3: ATSDPIPGQGGNEQF; J: TRBJ2-1; V: TRBV24-1
CDR3: ASSQADRGETQY; J: TRBJ2-5; V: TRBV4-2
CDR3: ASSQDLSRTSGRY; J: TRBJ2-4; V: TRBV3-1
CDR3: ASSSGQGAQNEQF; J: TRBJ2-1; V: TRBV5-1
CDR3: SARAHRKGSYEQY; J: TRBJ2-7; V: TRBV20-1
CDR3: ASSQTVSGANVLT; J: TRBJ2-6; V: TRBV3-1
CDR3: SALPGLAYNEQF; J: TRBJ2-1; V: TRBV20-1
CDR3: ASSVEWYTGELF; J: TRBJ2-2; V: TRBV9
CDR3: ASRPFALMNTEAF; J: TRBJ1-1; V: TRBV7-9
CDR3: ASSLEREGRYEQY; J: TRBJ2-7; V: TRBV12-3/TRBV12-4
CDR3: SAYGTSRDNEQF; J: TRBJ2-1; V: TRBV20-1
CDR3: ASSLGRHYEQY; J: TRBJ2-7; V: TRBV6-6
CDR3: ASSLQLTGGSEQF; J: TRBJ2-1; V: TRBV11-2